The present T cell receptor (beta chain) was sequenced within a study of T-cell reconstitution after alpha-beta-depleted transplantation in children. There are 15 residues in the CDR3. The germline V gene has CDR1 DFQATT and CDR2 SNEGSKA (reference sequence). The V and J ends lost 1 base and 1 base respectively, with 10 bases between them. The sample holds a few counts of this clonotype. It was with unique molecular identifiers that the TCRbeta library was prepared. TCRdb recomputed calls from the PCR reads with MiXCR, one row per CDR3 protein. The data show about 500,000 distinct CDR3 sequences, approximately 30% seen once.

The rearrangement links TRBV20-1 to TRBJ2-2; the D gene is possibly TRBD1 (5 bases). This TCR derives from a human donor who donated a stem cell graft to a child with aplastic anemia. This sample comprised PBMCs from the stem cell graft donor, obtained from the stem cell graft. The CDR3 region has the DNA TGCAGTGCTAGAGCAGGGTGGGAGAACACCGGGGAGCTGTTTTTT. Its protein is CSARAGWENTGELFF.